A selection of T cell receptor beta chains follows, all from one sample in a study of blood T cell repertoires in COVID-19. This table comes from immunoSEQ multiplex PCR, and its TCRdb copy is limited to in-frame clones, with some not included. The repertoire holds just under 300,000 clones, with 85% to 90% as singletons. Sequenced input: peripheral blood. The receptors derive from a man in his 70s with acute or convalescent COVID-19. The CDR3 runs from the conserved cysteine through the conserved F or W. D genes are given only for firm matches. Size values are once, few and many counts, or a class for expanded clones, and some rows have none.

J: TRBJ2-1
V: TRBV19
size: NA
D: TRBD2
DNA: TGTGCCAGTAACCCGGGACTAGCGACATTTGAGCAGTTCTTC
CDR3: CASNPGLATFEQFF

J: TRBJ2-7
V: TRBV10-3
size: NA
D: NA
DNA: TGTGCCATCAGCCAGACAGGACCCAGACCCTACGAGCAGTACTTC
CDR3: CAISQTGPRPYEQYF

J: TRBJ2-1
V: TRBV19
size: NA
D: TRBD2
DNA: TGTGCCAGTAGCCGTTGGAGGGCTGGGACTAGCGGGAGGGGCTCCTCGCACAATGAGCAGTTCTTC
CDR3: CASSRWRAGTSGRGSSHNEQFF

J: TRBJ1-5
V: TRBV5-8
size: NA
D: NA
DNA: TGTGCCAGCAGCGCGGGGGGTGGCAATCAGCCCCAGCATTTT
CDR3: CASSAGGGNQPQHF

J: TRBJ2-2
V: TRBV7-3
size: NA
D: TRBD2
DNA: TGTGCCAGCAGCTTATATCGGACTAGCGGTCCTGACGGGGAGCTGTTTTTT
CDR3: CASSLYRTSGPDGELFF

J: TRBJ1-3
V: TRBV5-5
size: few
D: NA
DNA: TGTGCCAGCAGCTTCACCGTCCTAGAAACGGGAAACACCATATATTTT
CDR3: CASSFTVLETGNTIYF

J: TRBJ1-6
V: TRBV6-5
size: NA
D: TRBD1
DNA: TGTGCCAGCAGTGACTCCGGGACAGGGCGCTCACCCCTCCACTTT
CDR3: CASSDSGTGRSPLHF

J: TRBJ2-2
V: TRBV7-6
size: NA
D: TRBD2
DNA: TGTGCCAGCAGCCTTAGGGCGGCGGGAGCCCGGGCCGGGGAGCTGTTTTTT
CDR3: CASSLRAAGARAGELFF

J: TRBJ2-2
V: TRBV5-1
size: NA
D: NA
DNA: TGCGCCAGCAGCTTGGAGGGGCACACCGGGGAGCTGTTTTTT
CDR3: CASSLEGHTGELFF

J: TRBJ2-3
V: TRBV21-1
size: few
D: NA
DNA: TGTGCCAGCAGGTTCCAGGGGGCCACAGATACGCAGTATTTT
CDR3: CASRFQGATDTQYF

J: TRBJ2-3
V: TRBV30
size: NA
D: TRBD2
DNA: TGTGCCTGGAGGTCTAGCGGGAGTAGCACAGATACGCAGTATTTT
CDR3: CAWRSSGSSTDTQYF

J: TRBJ1-1
V: TRBV25-1
size: few
D: NA
DNA: TGTGCCAGCGGGGCGACTGGACAGTCTGCTTTCTTT
CDR3: CASGATGQSAFF

J: TRBJ2-5
V: TRBV7-9
size: once
D: NA
DNA: TGTGCCAGCAGCTTAATGGGCCTGCAACAAGAGACCCAGTACTTC
CDR3: CASSLMGLQQETQYF

J: TRBJ1-1
V: TRBV6-2/TRBV6-3
size: NA
D: NA
DNA: TGTGCCAGCAGTTACTATTCAGGTCTTTGGAACACTGAAGCTTTCTTT
CDR3: CASSYYSGLWNTEAFF

J: TRBJ2-7
V: TRBV3-1/TRBV3-2
size: NA
D: TRBD2
DNA: TGTGCCAGCAGCTCCCGGCGACTAGCGGGGGGGCCAACCTACGAGCAGTACTTC
CDR3: CASSSRRLAGGPTYEQYF

J: TRBJ1-2
V: TRBV18
size: NA
D: TRBD1
DNA: TGTGCCAGCTCGCCGGGACAGGGGGACTATGGCTACACCTTC
CDR3: CASSPGQGDYGYTF

J: TRBJ2-1
V: TRBV29-1
size: NA
D: TRBD2
DNA: TGCAGCGTTGAACTAGCGGGACACTACAATGAGCAGTTCTTC
CDR3: CSVELAGHYNEQFF